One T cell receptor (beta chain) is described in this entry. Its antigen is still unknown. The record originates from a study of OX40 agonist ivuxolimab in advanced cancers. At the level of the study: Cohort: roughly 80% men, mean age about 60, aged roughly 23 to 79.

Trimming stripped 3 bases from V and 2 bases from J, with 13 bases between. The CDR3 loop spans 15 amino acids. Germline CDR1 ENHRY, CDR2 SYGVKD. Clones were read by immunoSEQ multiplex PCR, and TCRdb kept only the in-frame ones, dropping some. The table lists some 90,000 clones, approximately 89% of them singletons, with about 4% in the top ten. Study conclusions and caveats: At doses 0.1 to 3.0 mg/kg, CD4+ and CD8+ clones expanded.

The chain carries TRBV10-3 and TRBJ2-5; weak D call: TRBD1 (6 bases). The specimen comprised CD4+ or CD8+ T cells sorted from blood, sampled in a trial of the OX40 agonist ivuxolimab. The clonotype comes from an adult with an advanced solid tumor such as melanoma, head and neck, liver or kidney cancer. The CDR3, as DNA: TGTGCCATCAGTGACCGGGACAAACTACAAGAGACCCAGTACTTC. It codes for CAISDRDKLQETQYF.